Listed here are 13 T cell receptor beta chains from one sample, sequenced in a study of blood T cell repertoires in COVID-19. Only in-frame clones appear in the TCRdb table, and some are missing; sequencing was by immunoSEQ multiplex PCR. The profile shows tens of thousands of clones, 80% to 85% of them singletons. The sequencing sample was made of peripheral blood. These TCRs come from a human donor in a cohort sampled during active COVID-19.

This chain uses TRBV19 with TRBJ2-7; 7 bases are a match to TRBD1. CDR1 is LNHDA, CDR2 SQIVND, per germline (reference sequence). After removal of 5 bases from V and 4 bases from J, the junction contained 11 bases not matched to a gene. The CDR3 spans 15 residues. In nucleotides, the CDR3 is TGTGCCAGTAGTGAAACCGGGACAGATACTTACGAGCAGTACTTC. Translated, it gives CASSETGTDTYEQYF.

J is TRBJ1-2 and V is TRBV2; D remains ambiguous. Germline V gene data show CDR1 as SNHLY and CDR2 as FYNNEI. There are 15 residues in the CDR3. V lost 6 bases and J lost 4, with 18 bases in between. This CDR3 reads CASRDERTSIYGYTF. For the CDR3, the DNA is TGTGCCAGCAGAGACGAGCGGACCAGTATCTATGGCTACACCTTC.

The V gene is TRBV9, the J gene TRBJ1-2, with TRBD1 identical over 9 bases. Germline V lookup: CDR1 SGDLS, CDR2 YYNGEE. This CDR3 region has 16 residues. The V segment lost 0 bases and the J segment 8 bases; nucleotides outside the gene matches: 11. In DNA, the CDR3 is TGTGCCAGCAGCGTAGCTTGGGGCGGACAGGGGTTCGGCTACACCTTC. Residues: CASSVAWGGQGFGYTF.

The chain couples TRBV9 to TRBJ1-4; no firm D call. From germline, CDR1 is SGDLS and CDR2 YYNGEE. V was trimmed by 0 bases and J by 4 bases, leaving 10 bases between them. The CDR3 is 15 amino acids. DNA for the CDR3: TGTGCCAGCAGCGTAGGGCCCGAGGGTAATGAAAAACTGTTTTTT. Its protein product is CASSVGPEGNEKLFF.

The rearrangement joins TRBV19 to TRBJ2-7, with 11 bases that match TRBD1. This CDR3 spans 18 amino acids. The V and J ends lost 1 base and 3 bases, in that order; junction bases with no gene match: 11. The V gene's germline CDR1 is LNHDA and CDR2 SQIVND (reference sequence). CDR3 loop: CASSIGTGGFSTIYEQYF. In DNA form, the CDR3 reads TGTGCCAGTAGTATAGGGACAGGGGGCTTTTCTACGATCTACGAGCAGTACTTC.

This clone was recorded only once. The chain uses TRBV5-6 and TRBJ2-7, with TRBD1 matching over 7 bases. The CDR3 runs to 14 residues. Germline CDR1 is SGHDT and CDR2 is YYEEEE. V gave up 3 bases and J gave up 3 bases; unmatched junction bases: 6. The CDR3: CASSYPGQHYEQYF. In nucleotides, the CDR3 is TGTGCCAGCAGCTATCCGGGACAGCACTACGAGCAGTACTTC.

The V and J genes are TRBV24-1 and TRBJ2-2; 7 bases are shared with TRBD2. The CDR3 totals 17 residues. V shed 7 bases and J 4 bases; nucleotides not matched to a gene: 14. Germline V CDR1 and CDR2: KGHDR, SFDVKD. In DNA, the CDR3 is TGTGCCACCAGCCGCGCTCGTTTGGGGGGGGGCACCGGGGAGCTGTTTTTT. Protein: CATSRARLGGGTGELFF.

The chain links TRBV5-4 to TRBJ2-7; 7 nucleotides agree with TRBD2. There are 13 residues in the CDR3. Germline CDR1 and CDR2: SGHNT and YYREEE (reference sequence). The V and J ends lost 4 bases and 6 bases, in that order; junction bases with no gene match: 7. The CDR3 sequence: CASSRGDPGEQYF. The CDR3, as DNA: TGTGCCAGCAGCCGGGGGGATCCGGGCGAGCAGTACTTC.

The rearrangement links TRBV30 to TRBJ1-2; tentatively, D is TRBD1 (5 bases). Trimming left V 4 bases short and J 4 bases short, with 13 bases between. CDR3 length: 13 residues. CDR1 is GTSNPN, CDR2 SVGIG, per germline (reference sequence). CDR3 sequence: CAWTKGRIYGYTF. The CDR3, as DNA: TGTGCCTGGACCAAGGGGAGGATCTATGGCTACACCTTC. Complete variable domain (other parts from reference TRBV30 and TRBJ1-2): SQTIHQWPATLVQPVGSPLSLECTVEGTSNPNLYWYRQAAGRGLQLLFYSVGIGQISSEVPQNLSASRPQDRQFILSSKKLLLSDSGFYLCAWTKGRIYGYTFGSGTRLTVV.

The V and J genes are TRBV19 and TRBJ2-4; 7 nucleotides line up with TRBD2. Germline loops: CDR1 LNHDA, CDR2 SQIVND (reference sequence). V was clipped by 8 bases and J by 0 bases; unmatched bases: 10. This CDR3 comprises 16 residues. CDR3 residues: CASGLVGGLAKNIQYF. CDR3 in DNA: TGTGCCAGTGGTTTGGTGGGAGGGTTAGCCAAAAACATTCAGTACTTC.

This clone has a single count. V usage is TRBV6-6 and J usage is TRBJ2-1, with 12 bases lining up with TRBD2. V shed 5 bases, J shed 6 bases, and the junction held 8 bases outside the gene matches. The CDR3 has 16 amino acids. The germline CDR1 and CDR2 sequences are MNHNY and SVGAGI (reference sequence). Here the CDR3 DNA reads TGTGCCAGCAGTCGACTAGCGGGGGCCCCCCTCAATGAGCAGTTCTTC. It yields the protein CASSRLAGAPLNEQFF.

The V gene is TRBV12-3 or TRBV12-4, the J gene TRBJ1-2; a weak D match, TRBD1 (5 bases). This CDR3 spans 13 amino acids. V lost 6 bases and J lost 5, with 13 bases in between. This CDR3 reads CASSLSGAYGYTF. The CDR3 DNA reads TGTGCCAGCAGCCTGTCTGGGGCTTATGGCTACACCTTC.

The chain couples TRBV10-3 to TRBJ2-5; 8 bases are shared with TRBD2. Germline lookup yields CDR1 ENHRY and CDR2 SYGVKD. The CDR3 loop spans 14 amino acids. Unmatched junction bases numbered 7, after V lost 5 bases and J lost 5 bases. For the CDR3, the DNA is TGTGCCATCAGTACGGGGGGGCGAGTGGAGACCCAGTACTTC. Translation gives CAISTGGRVETQYF.